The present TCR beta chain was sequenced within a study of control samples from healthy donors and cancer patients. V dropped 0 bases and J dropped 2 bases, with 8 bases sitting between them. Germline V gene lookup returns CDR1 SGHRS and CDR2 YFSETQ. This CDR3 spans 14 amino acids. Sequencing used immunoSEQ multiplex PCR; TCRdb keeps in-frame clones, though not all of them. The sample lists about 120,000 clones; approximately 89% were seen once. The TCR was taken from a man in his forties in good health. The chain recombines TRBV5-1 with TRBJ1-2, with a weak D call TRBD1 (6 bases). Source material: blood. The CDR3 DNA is TGCGCCAGCAGCTTGGAGGGGACAAACTATGGCTACACCTTC. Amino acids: CASSLEGTNYGYTF.